This T cell receptor (beta chain) was documented in a study of blood T cell repertoires in COVID-19. Study details: Acute and convalescent COVID-19 specimens originated in the United States, Italy and Spain. The cDNA or gDNA used as material had been derived from T cells, B-cell-depleted T cells, or PBMCs.

Some clones are missing from TCRdb's copy, which holds only in-frame ones; the method was immunoSEQ multiplex PCR. The sample lists some 74,000 clones; approximately 78% were seen once. The ends were cut back, 3 bases at V and 5 bases at J, with 7 bases in the middle. Germline CDR1 and CDR2: SGDLS and YYNGEE. The CDR3 runs to 12 residues. The V and J genes are TRBV9 and TRBJ2-3, with no clear D. The receptor was derived from a woman of 80 years or more with active or convalescent COVID-19. Sample: peripheral blood. CDR3 region: CASSEAVDTQYF. Here the CDR3 DNA reads TGTGCCAGCAGCGAGGCGGTAGATACGCAGTATTTT. Full variable domain (rest looked up from reference TRBV9 and TRBJ2-3): DSGVTQTPKHLITATGQRVTLRCSPRSGDLSVYWYQQSLDQGLQFLIQYYNGEERAKGNILERFSAQQFPDLHSELNLSSLELGDSALYFCASSEAVDTQYFGPGTRLTVL.